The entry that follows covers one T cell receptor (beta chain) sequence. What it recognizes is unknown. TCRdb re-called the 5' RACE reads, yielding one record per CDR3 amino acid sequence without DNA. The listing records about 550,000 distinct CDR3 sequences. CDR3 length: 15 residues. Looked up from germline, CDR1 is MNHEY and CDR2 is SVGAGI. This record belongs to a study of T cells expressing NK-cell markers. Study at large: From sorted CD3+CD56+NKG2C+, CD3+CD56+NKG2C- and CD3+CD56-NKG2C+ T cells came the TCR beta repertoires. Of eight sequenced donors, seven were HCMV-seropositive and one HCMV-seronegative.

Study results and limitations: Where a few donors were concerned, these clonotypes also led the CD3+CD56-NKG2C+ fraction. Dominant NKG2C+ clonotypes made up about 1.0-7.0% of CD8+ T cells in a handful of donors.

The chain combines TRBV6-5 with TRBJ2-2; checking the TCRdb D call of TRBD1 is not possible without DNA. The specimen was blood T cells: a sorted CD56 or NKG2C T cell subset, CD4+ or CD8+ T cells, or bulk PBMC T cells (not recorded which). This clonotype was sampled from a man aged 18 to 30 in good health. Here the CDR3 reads CASSWDRDYIGELFF.